The entry that follows covers one TCR beta chain sequence. Antigen unknown. Researchers set a sequencing depth target of 1 in 200,000 to 1 in 1 million T cells. Only in-frame clones appear in the TCRdb table, and some are missing; sequencing was by immunoSEQ multiplex PCR. The table records 270,000 or so clones, more than 70% of them present only once. The data derive from a study of cytotoxic CD8 clonotypes in ibrutinib-treated CLL. Overall study: Among the patients, roughly 12 presented as relapsed/refractory and fewer than 16 as treatment-naive; fewer than 18 showed unmutated IGHV.

General observations from the study: Starting clonality was above that of age-matched healthy donors and tracked circulating CD8+ T-cell counts. Rare overall, public clonotypes shrank or held steady under therapy.

This specimen was PBMCs, taken at disease progression, from a patient treated with ibrutinib. The clonotype comes from a human donor with chronic lymphocytic leukemia.

CDR3 DNA sequence: TGTGCCAGCAGCCAACTTACTAGCGGGGGGACAGACACAGATACGCAGTATTTT. Amino acids: CASSQLTSGGTDTDTQYF. This chain joins TRBV4-2 and TRBJ2-3, with 12 nucleotides matching TRBD2. The CDR3 is 18 amino acids. After removal of 2 bases from V and 2 bases from J, the junction contained 8 bases not matched to a gene. Germline values: CDR1 LGHNA, CDR2 YNFKEQ.